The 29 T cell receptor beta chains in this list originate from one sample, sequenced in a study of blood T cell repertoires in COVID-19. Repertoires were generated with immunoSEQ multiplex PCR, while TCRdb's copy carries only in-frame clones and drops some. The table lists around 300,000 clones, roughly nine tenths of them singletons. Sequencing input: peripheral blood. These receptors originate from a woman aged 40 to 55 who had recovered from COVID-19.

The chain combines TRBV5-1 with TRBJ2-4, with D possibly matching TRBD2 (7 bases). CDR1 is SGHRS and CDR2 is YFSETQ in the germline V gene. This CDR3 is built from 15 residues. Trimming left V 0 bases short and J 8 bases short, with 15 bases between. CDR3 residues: CASSLAPREGDIQYF. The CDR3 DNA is TGCGCCAGCAGCTTGGCGCCTAGGGAGGGGGACATTCAGTACTTC.

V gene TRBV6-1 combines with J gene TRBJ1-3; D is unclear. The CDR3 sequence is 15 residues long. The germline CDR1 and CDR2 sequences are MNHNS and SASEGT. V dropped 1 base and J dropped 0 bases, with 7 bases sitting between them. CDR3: CASSEGYYSGNTIYF. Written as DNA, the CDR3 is TGTGCCAGCAGTGAAGGGTACTACTCTGGAAACACCATATATTTT.

DNA of the CDR3: TGTGCCAGTAGTCGACCATCGGAGGGGTCACCCCTCCACTTT. Its protein is CASSRPSEGSPLHF. The chain combines TRBV19 with TRBJ1-6; a weak D match, TRBD1 (5 bases). Per germline, CDR1 LNHDA and CDR2 SQIVND (reference sequence). The length of the CDR3 is 14 residues. Trimming stripped 5 bases from V and 10 bases from J, with 15 bases between.

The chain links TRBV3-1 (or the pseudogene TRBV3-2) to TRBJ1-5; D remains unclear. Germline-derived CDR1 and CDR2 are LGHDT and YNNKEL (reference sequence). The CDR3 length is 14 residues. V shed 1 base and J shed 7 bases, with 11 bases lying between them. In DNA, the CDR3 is TGTGCCAGCAGCCAAGGAGGGTGGGGACAGCCCCAGCATTTT. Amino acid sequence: CASSQGGWGQPQHF.

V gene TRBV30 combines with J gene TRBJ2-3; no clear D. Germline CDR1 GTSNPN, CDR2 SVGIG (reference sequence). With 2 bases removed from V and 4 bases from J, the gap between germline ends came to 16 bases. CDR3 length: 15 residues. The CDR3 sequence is CAWSYGPSRADTQYF. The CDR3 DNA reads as TGTGCCTGGAGTTATGGCCCTTCCCGGGCAGATACGCAGTATTTT.

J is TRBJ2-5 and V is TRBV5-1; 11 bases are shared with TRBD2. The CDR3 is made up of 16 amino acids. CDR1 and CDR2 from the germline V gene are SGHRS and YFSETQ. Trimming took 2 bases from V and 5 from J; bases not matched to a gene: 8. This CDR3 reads CASSFSLAGGGETQYF. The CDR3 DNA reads TGCGCCAGCAGCTTCAGCCTAGCGGGAGGCGGGGAGACCCAGTACTTC. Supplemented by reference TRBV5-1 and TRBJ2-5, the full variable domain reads KAGVTQTPRYLIKTRGQQVTLSCSPISGHRSVSWYQQTPGQGLQFLFEYFSETQRNKGNFPGRFSGRQFSNSRSEMNVSTLELGDSALYLCASSFSLAGGGETQYFGPGTRLLVL.

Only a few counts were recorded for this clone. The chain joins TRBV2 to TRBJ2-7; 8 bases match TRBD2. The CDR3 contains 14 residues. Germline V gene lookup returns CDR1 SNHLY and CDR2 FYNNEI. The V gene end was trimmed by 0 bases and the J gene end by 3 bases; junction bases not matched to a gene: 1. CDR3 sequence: CASSEALAGYEQYF. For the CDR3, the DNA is TGTGCCAGCAGTGAAGCCCTAGCGGGCTACGAGCAGTACTTC.

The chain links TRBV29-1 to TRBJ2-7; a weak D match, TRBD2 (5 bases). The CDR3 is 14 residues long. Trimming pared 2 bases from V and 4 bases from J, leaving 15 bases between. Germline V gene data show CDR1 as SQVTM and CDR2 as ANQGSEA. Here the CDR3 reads CSVEYGVPPYEQYF. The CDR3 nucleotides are TGCAGCGTTGAATACGGGGTACCGCCGTACGAGCAGTACTTC.

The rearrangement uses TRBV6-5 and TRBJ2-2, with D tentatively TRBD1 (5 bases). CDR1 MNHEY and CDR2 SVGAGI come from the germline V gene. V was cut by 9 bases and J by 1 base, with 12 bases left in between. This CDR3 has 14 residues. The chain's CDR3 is CASQRTGNTGELFF. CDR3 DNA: TGTGCCAGTCAAAGAACAGGGAACACCGGGGAGCTGTTTTTT.

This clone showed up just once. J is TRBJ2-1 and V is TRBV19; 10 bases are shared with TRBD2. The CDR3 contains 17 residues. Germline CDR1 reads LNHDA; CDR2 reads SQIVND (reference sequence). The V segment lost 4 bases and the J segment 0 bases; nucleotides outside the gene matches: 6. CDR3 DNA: TGTGCCAGTAGTAACGGACTAGCGGAGAGCTCCTACAATGAGCAGTTCTTC. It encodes CASSNGLAESSYNEQFF.

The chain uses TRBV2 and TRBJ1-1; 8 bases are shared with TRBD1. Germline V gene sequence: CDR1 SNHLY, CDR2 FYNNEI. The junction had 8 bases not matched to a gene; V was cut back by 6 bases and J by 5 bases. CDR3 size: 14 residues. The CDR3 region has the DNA TGTGCCAGCAGAGCCACAGGGGGGAAGACTGAAGCTTTCTTT. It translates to CASRATGGKTEAFF.

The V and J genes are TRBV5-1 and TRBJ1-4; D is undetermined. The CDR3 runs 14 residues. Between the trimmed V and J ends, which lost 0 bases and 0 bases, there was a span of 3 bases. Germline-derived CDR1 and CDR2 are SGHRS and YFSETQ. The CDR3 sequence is CASSLDTTNEKLFF. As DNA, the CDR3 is TGCGCCAGCAGCTTGGACACAACTAATGAAAAACTGTTTTTT.

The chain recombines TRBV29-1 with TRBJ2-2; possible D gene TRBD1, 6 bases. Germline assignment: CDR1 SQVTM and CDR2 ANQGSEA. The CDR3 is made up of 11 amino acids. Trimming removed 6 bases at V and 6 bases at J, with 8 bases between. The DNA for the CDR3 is TGCAGCGTCACAGGGTCCGGGGAGCTGTTTTTT. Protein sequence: CSVTGSGELFF.

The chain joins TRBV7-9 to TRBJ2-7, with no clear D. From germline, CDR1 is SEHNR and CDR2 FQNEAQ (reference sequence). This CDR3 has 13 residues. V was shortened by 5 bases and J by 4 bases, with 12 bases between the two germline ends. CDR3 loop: CASSTPAGYEQYF. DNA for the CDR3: TGTGCCAGCAGCACCCCAGCCGGGTACGAGCAGTACTTC.

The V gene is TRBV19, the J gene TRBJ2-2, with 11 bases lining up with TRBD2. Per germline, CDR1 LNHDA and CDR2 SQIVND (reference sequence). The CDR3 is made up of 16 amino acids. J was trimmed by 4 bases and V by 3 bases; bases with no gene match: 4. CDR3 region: CASSMGTSGFTGELFF. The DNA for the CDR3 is TGTGCCAGTAGTATGGGGACTAGCGGATTCACCGGGGAGCTGTTTTTT.

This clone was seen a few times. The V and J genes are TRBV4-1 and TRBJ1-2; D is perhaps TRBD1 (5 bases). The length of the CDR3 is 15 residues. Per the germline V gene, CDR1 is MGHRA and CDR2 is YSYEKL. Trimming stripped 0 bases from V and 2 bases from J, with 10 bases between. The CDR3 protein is CASSQETTVNYGYTF. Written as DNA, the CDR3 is TGCGCCAGCAGCCAAGAGACGACAGTAAACTATGGCTACACCTTC.

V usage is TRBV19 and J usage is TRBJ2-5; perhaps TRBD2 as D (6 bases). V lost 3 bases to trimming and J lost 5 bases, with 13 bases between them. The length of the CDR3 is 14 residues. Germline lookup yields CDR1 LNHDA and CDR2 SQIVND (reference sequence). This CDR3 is CASSIAGLWETQYF. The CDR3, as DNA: TGTGCCAGTAGTATTGCGGGGTTGTGGGAGACCCAGTACTTC.

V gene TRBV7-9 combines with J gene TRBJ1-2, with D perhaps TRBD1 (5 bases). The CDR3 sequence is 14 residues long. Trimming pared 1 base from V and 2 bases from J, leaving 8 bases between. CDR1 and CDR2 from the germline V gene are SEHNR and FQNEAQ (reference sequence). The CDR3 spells CASSLGAGNYGYTF. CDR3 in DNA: TGTGCCAGCAGCTTAGGCGCAGGGAACTATGGCTACACCTTC. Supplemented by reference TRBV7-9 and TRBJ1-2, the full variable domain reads DTGVSQNPRHKITKRGQNVTFRCDPISEHNRLYWYRQTLGQGPEFLTYFQNEAQLEKSRLLSDRFSAERPKGSFSTLEIQRTEQGDSAMYLCASSLGAGNYGYTFGSGTRLTVV.

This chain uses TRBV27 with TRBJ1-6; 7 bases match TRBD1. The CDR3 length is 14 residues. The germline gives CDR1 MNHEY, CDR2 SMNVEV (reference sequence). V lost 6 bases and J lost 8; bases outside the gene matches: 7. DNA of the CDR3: TGTGCCAGCAGACGGGACAGAATGGATTCACCCCTCCACTTT. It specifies CASRRDRMDSPLHF.

For the CDR3, the DNA is TGTGCCAGCAGCCCGACTCTAGCGGGCATCAACAATGAGCAGTTCTTC. Its translation is CASSPTLAGINNEQFF. The chain carries TRBV4-2 and TRBJ2-1, with 8 nucleotides matching TRBD2. Germline V gene sequence: CDR1 LGHNA, CDR2 YNFKEQ. The CDR3 loop spans 16 amino acids. The J segment lost 5 bases and the V segment lost 4 bases, leaving 10 bases of the junction unmatched.

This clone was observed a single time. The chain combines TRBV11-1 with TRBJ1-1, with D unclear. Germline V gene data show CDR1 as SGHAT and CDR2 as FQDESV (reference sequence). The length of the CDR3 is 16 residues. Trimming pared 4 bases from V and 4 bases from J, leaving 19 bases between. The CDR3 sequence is CASSSASGLWATEAFF. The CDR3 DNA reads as TGTGCCAGCAGCTCCGCGTCTGGTCTTTGGGCCACTGAAGCTTTCTTT.

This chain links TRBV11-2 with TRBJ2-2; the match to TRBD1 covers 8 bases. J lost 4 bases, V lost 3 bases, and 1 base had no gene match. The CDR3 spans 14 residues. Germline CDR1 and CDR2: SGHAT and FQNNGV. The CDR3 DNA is TGTGCCAGCAGCTTCACAGGGGGCACCGGGGAGCTGTTTTTT. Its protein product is CASSFTGGTGELFF. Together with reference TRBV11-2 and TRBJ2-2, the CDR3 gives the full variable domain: EAGVAQSPRYKIIEKRQSVAFWCNPISGHATLYWYQQILGQGPKLLIQFQNNGVVDDSQLPKDRFSAERLKGVDSTLKIQPAKLEDSAVYLCASSFTGGTGELFFGEGSRLTVL.

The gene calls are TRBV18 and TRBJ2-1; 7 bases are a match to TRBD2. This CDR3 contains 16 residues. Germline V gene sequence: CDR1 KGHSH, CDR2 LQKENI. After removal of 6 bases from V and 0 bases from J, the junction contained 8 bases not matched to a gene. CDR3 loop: CASSRDYISSYNEQFF. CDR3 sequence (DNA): TGTGCCAGCTCGCGGGACTACATAAGCTCCTACAATGAGCAGTTCTTC.

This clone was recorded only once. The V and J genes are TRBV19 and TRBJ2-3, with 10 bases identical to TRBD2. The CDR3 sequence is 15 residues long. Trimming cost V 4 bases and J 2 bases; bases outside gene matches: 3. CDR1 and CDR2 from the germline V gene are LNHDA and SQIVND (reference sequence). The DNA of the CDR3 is TGTGCCAGTAGTAGACTAGCGGGTACCACAGATACGCAGTATTTT. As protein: CASSRLAGTTDTQYF. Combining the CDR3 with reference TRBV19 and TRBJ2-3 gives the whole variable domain DGGITQSPKYLFRKEGQNVTLSCEQNLNHDAMYWYRQDPGQGLRLIYYSQIVNDFQKGDIAEGYSVSREKKESFPLTVTSAQKNPTAFYLCASSRLAGTTDTQYFGPGTRLTVL.

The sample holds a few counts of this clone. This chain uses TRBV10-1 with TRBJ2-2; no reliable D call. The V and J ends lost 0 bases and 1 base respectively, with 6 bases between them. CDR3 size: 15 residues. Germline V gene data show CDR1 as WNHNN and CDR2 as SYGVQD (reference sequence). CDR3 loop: CASSESLLNTGELFF. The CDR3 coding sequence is TGCGCCAGCAGTGAGTCCCTACTGAACACCGGGGAGCTGTTTTTT.

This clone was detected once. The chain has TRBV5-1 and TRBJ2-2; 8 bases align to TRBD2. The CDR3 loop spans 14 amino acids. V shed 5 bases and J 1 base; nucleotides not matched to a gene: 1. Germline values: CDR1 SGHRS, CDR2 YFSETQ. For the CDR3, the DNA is TGCGCCAGCAGGCTAGCGGGGAACACCGGGGAGCTGTTTTTT. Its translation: CASRLAGNTGELFF. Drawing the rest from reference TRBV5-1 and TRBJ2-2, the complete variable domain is KAGVTQTPRYLIKTRGQQVTLSCSPISGHRSVSWYQQTPGQGLQFLFEYFSETQRNKGNFPGRFSGRQFSNSRSEMNVSTLELGDSALYLCASRLAGNTGELFFGEGSRLTVL.

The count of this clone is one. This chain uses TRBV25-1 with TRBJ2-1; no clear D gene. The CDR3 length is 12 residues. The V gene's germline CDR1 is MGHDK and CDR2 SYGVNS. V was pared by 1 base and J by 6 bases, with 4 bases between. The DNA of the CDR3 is TGTGCCAGCAGTGAATTCGGCAATGAGCAGTTCTTC. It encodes CASSEFGNEQFF.

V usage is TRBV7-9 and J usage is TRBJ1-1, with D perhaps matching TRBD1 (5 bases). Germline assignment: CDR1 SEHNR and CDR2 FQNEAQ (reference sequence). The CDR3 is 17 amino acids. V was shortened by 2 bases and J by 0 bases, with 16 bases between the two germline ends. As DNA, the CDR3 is TGTGCCAGCAGCTTAAGGGGAAGGGAAGGAGTGAACACTGAAGCTTTCTTT. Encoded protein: CASSLRGREGVNTEAFF. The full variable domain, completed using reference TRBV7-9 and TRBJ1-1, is DTGVSQNPRHKITKRGQNVTFRCDPISEHNRLYWYRQTLGQGPEFLTYFQNEAQLEKSRLLSDRFSAERPKGSFSTLEIQRTEQGDSAMYLCASSLRGREGVNTEAFFGQGTRLTVV.

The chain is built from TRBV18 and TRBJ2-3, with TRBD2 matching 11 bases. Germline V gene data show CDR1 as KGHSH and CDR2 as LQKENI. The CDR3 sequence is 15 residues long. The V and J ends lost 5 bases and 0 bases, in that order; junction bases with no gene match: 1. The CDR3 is CASSIAGGSTDTQYF. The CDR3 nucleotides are TGTGCCAGCTCAATAGCGGGAGGGAGCACAGATACGCAGTATTTT. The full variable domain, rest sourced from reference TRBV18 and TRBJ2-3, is NAGVMQNPRHLVRRRGQEARLRCSPMKGHSHVYWYRQLPEEGLKFMVYLQKENIIDESGMPKERFSAEFPKEGPSILRIQQVVRGDSAAYFCASSIAGGSTDTQYFGPGTRLTVL.